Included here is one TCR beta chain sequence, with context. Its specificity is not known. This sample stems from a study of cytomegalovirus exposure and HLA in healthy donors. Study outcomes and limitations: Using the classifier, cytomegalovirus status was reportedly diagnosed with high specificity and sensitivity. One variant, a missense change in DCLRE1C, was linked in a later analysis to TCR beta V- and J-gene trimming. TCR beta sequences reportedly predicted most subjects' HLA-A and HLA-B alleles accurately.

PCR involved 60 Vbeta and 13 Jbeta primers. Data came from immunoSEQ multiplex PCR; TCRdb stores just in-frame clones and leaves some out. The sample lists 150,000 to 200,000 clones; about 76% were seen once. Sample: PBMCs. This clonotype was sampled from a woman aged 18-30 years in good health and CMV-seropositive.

The CDR3 DNA reads as TGCGCCAGCAGCTTATCCGGGACAGGATTCTACGAGCAGTACTTC. Its protein is CASSLSGTGFYEQYF. This rearrangement joins TRBV5-1 to TRBJ2-7; 8 bases match TRBD1. CDR3 length: 15 amino acids. J was trimmed by 3 bases and V by 2 bases; bases with no gene match: 7. Germline V CDR1 and CDR2: SGHRS, YFSETQ.